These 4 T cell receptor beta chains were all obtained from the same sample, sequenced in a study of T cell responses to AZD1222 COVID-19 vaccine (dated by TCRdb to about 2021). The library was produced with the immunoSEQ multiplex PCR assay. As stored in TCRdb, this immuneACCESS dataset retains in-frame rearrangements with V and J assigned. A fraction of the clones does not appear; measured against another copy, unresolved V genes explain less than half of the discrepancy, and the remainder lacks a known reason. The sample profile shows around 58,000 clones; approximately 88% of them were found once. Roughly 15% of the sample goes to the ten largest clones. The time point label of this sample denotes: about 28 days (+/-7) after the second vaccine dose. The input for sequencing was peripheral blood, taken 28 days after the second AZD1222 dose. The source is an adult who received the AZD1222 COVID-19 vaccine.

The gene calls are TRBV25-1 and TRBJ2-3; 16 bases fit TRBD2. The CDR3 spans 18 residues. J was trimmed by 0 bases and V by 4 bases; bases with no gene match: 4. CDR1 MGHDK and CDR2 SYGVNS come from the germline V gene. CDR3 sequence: CASSGGTSGRGSTDTQYF. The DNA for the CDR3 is TGTGCCAGCAGTGGTGGGACTAGCGGGAGGGGGAGCACAGATACGCAGTATTTT. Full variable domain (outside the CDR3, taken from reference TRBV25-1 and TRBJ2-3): EADIYQTPRYLVIGTGKKITLECSQTMGHDKMYWYQQDPGMELHLIHYSYGVNSTEKGDLSSESTVSRIRTEHFPLTLESARPSHTSQYLCASSGGTSGRGSTDTQYFGPGTRLTVL.

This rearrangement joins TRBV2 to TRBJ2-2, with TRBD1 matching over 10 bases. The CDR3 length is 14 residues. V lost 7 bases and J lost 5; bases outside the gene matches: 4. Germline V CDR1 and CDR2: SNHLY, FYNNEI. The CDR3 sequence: CASTGQGETGELFF. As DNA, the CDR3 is TGTGCCAGCACTGGACAGGGGGAAACCGGGGAGCTGTTTTTT.

This chain's CDR3 is CSASRILAYNEQFF. Here the CDR3 DNA reads TGCAGTGCTAGTCGAATACTGGCTTACAATGAGCAGTTCTTC. The chain has TRBV20-1 and TRBJ2-1; D remains ambiguous. This CDR3 spans 14 amino acids. V lost 3 bases and J lost 4, with 13 bases in between. Germline CDR1 reads DFQATT; CDR2 reads SNEGSKA (reference sequence).

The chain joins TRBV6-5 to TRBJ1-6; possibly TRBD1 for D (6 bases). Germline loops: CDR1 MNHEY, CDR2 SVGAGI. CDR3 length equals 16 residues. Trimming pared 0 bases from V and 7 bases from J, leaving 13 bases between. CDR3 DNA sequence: TGTGCCAGCAGTTACTCGCCCCAGGGGCAAAATTCACCCCTCCACTTT. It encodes CASSYSPQGQNSPLHF.